A single sample is the source of the 28 T cell receptor beta chains below, sequenced in a study of blood T cell repertoires in COVID-19. This table comes from immunoSEQ multiplex PCR, and its TCRdb copy is limited to in-frame clones, with some not included. The data contain 300,000 to 400,000 clones, roughly 86% of them singletons. Sample: peripheral blood. These receptors came from a woman aged 55-69 years with COVID-19, enrolled during active disease.

This chain joins TRBV7-6 and TRBJ2-7; tentative D call: TRBD1 (6 bases). V was pared by 5 bases and J by 2 bases, with 13 bases between. The germline V gene has CDR1 SGHVS and CDR2 FNYEAQ. The CDR3 covers 14 residues. DNA of the CDR3: TGTGCCAGCAGCCTTGGGGGACACCCCTACGAGCAGTACTTC. Translated, it gives CASSLGGHPYEQYF.

The chain couples TRBV5-4 to TRBJ2-7; TRBD2 agrees at 10 bases. CDR1 SGHNT and CDR2 YYREEE come from the germline V gene (reference sequence). This CDR3 contains 15 residues. With V trimmed by 1 base and J by 0 bases, 1 base remained unmatched. CDR3 in amino acids: CASSLTSGASYEQYF. In DNA, the CDR3 is TGTGCCAGCAGCTTGACTAGCGGGGCCTCCTACGAGCAGTACTTC.

Only one count was recorded for this clone. The chain has TRBV10-3 and TRBJ2-7; 14 bases map to TRBD2. The CDR3 has 15 amino acids. The V gene end was trimmed by 4 bases and the J gene end by 2 bases; junction bases not matched to a gene: 1. CDR1 and CDR2 from the germline V gene are ENHRY and SYGVKD. The CDR3 protein is CAISGGLAGAYEQYF. In DNA form, the CDR3 reads TGTGCCATCAGTGGGGGACTAGCGGGGGCCTACGAGCAGTACTTC.

The gene calls are TRBV19 and TRBJ1-4; no clear D gene. The CDR3 contains 15 residues. V was trimmed by 5 bases and J by 0 bases, leaving 10 bases between them. Germline V gene data show CDR1 as LNHDA and CDR2 as SQIVND (reference sequence). CDR3 in amino acids: CASSSAGATNEKLFF. In DNA form, the CDR3 reads TGTGCCAGTAGTTCGGCCGGAGCAACTAATGAAAAACTGTTTTTT.

V and J are TRBV30 and TRBJ1-6, with unresolved D. CDR1 and CDR2 from the germline V gene are GTSNPN and SVGIG (reference sequence). The CDR3 totals 12 residues. Trimming removed 3 bases from V and 15 bases from J, with 15 bases in between. The CDR3 here is CAWRHPRVNLHF. CDR3 coding DNA: TGTGCCTGGAGACACCCCCGGGTGAACCTCCACTTT. Filled out from reference TRBV30 and TRBJ1-6, the complete variable domain reads SQTIHQWPATLVQPVGSPLSLECTVEGTSNPNLYWYRQAAGRGLQLLFYSVGIGQISSEVPQNLSASRPQDRQFILSSKKLLLSDSGFYLCAWRHPRVNLHFGNGTRLTVT.

The chain recombines TRBV18 with TRBJ1-1; no clear D. CDR1 and CDR2 (germline): KGHSH, LQKENI. V was clipped by 6 bases and J by 11 bases, with 16 bases between them. CDR3 size: 12 residues. The CDR3 sequence is CASSAFRGDAFF. CDR3 nucleotide sequence: TGTGCCAGCTCGGCCTTCCGGGGTGACGCTTTCTTT.

The V and J genes are TRBV6-5 and TRBJ2-4; 9 nucleotides match TRBD2. Germline V CDR1 and CDR2: MNHEY, SVGAGI. The CDR3 is 16 amino acids. J lost 6 bases, V lost 6 bases, and 12 bases had no gene match. CDR3 DNA: TGTGCCAGCAGCTACCACCCCCCAGCGGGGGGAAACATTCAGTACTTC. Its protein is CASSYHPPAGGNIQYF.

J is TRBJ2-3 and V is TRBV4-1; 7 bases map to TRBD2. Trimming removed 3 bases from V and 3 bases from J; junction bases left unmatched: 12. This CDR3 spans 17 amino acids. Germline CDR1 and CDR2: MGHRA and YSYEKL. CDR3 bases: TGCGCCAGCAGCCACCCCCCTGGCGGGGGTAATACAGATACGCAGTATTTT. Translated: CASSHPPGGGNTDTQYF.

The table lists this clone with a count of one. The J gene is TRBJ2-1, the V gene TRBV3-1 (or the pseudogene TRBV3-2), with 11 bases matching TRBD2. Trimming removed 7 bases from V and 2 bases from J; junction bases left unmatched: 4. The CDR3 is 15 residues long. Germline CDR1 reads LGHDT; CDR2 reads YNNKEL (reference sequence). CDR3 DNA: TGTGCCAGCACCTCTAGCGGGGGGCCCTACAATGAGCAGTTCTTC. Its protein product is CASTSSGGPYNEQFF.

The chain is built from TRBV5-1 and TRBJ1-5; tentatively, D is TRBD1 (5 bases). The V gene's germline CDR1 is SGHRS and CDR2 YFSETQ. The CDR3 has 16 residues. Trimming cost V 1 base and J 7 bases, with 18 bases left between them. CDR3 sequence reads: CASSLMQGTLMQPQHF. The CDR3 nucleotides are TGCGCCAGCAGCTTGATGCAGGGAACTTTAATGCAGCCCCAGCATTTT.

The V and J genes are TRBV2 and TRBJ1-6, with D tentatively TRBD1 (6 bases). The CDR3 consists of 14 residues. The V gene lost 9 bases and the J gene lost 8 bases, with 17 bases spanning the gap. Germline V gives CDR1 SNHLY, CDR2 FYNNEI. CDR3 amino acids: CASRGALRYSPLHF. In DNA, the CDR3 is TGTGCCAGTCGGGGGGCCTTAAGGTATTCACCCCTCCACTTT.

The chain carries TRBV5-1 and TRBJ2-4, with D perhaps TRBD1 (6 bases). Per germline, CDR1 SGHRS and CDR2 YFSETQ. The CDR3 is 12 residues long. The germline V and J ends were trimmed by 5 bases and 12 bases, with 15 bases remaining between them. The CDR3 nucleotides are TGCGCCAGCAGGATTGATGGGGGCCATCAGTACTTC. Encoded protein: CASRIDGGHQYF.

This clone was seen a few times. V and J are TRBV11-2 and TRBJ2-7; tentative D call: TRBD1 (5 bases). Germline CDR1 reads SGHAT; CDR2 reads FQNNGV. V was shortened by 1 base and J by 0 bases, with 7 bases between the two germline ends. CDR3 size: 14 residues. CDR3 in amino acids: CASSLGTPSYEQYF. The CDR3 region has the DNA TGTGCCAGCAGCTTAGGGACACCCTCCTACGAGCAGTACTTC.

The chain is built from TRBV24-1 and TRBJ1-2; 8 bases are a match to TRBD1. Germline assignment: CDR1 KGHDR and CDR2 SFDVKD. The ends lost 4 bases at V and 7 bases at J; junction bases unmatched: 10. This CDR3 comprises 15 residues. The CDR3 sequence: CATSDPGQGAGGYTF. As DNA, the CDR3 is TGTGCCACCAGTGACCCTGGACAGGGTGCGGGTGGCTACACCTTC.

The gene calls are TRBV18 and TRBJ1-5; D perhaps matches TRBD1 (5 bases). Germline CDR1 KGHSH, CDR2 LQKENI. V was shortened by 3 bases and J by 3 bases, with 15 bases between the two germline ends. CDR3 length equals 16 residues. CDR3 in DNA: TGTGCCAGCTCACCTCCAGGAGGGGTTCACAATCAGCCCCAGCATTTT. Its translation: CASSPPGGVHNQPQHF.

The J gene is TRBJ1-1, the V gene TRBV6-6; no reliable D call. The germline V and J ends were trimmed by 1 base and 3 bases, with 6 bases remaining between them. CDR1 and CDR2 from the germline V gene are MNHNY and SVGAGI (reference sequence). CDR3 length: 13 residues. CDR3: CASSYFTDTEAFF. The CDR3 DNA is TGTGCCAGCAGTTACTTCACAGACACTGAAGCTTTCTTT.

The rearrangement uses TRBV6-5 and TRBJ1-3, with 8 nucleotides matching TRBD1. This CDR3 is built from 16 residues. Germline lookup yields CDR1 MNHEY and CDR2 SVGAGI. V trimming: 4 bases; J trimming: 0 bases; junction bases outside the gene matches: 5. The CDR3 here is CASSSGTGASGNTIYF. The CDR3 DNA reads as TGTGCCAGCAGTTCCGGGACAGGCGCCTCTGGAAACACCATATATTTT.

The CDR3 sequence is CASSQGLTGPSLGANYGYTF. CDR3 DNA sequence: TGTGCCAGCAGCCAAGGCTTGACAGGGCCCTCGCTGGGAGCTAACTATGGCTACACCTTC. The rearrangement links TRBV3-1 (or the pseudogene TRBV3-2) to TRBJ1-2; 7 nucleotides match TRBD1. Germline V gives CDR1 LGHDT, CDR2 YNNKEL (reference sequence). V was clipped by 1 base and J by 0 bases; unmatched bases: 17. There are 20 residues in the CDR3.

The chain recombines TRBV27 with TRBJ2-7, with no clear D. CDR3 length equals 14 residues. CDR1 and CDR2 from the germline V gene are MNHEY and SMNVEV (reference sequence). Trimming left V 2 bases short and J 1 base short, with 9 bases between. The CDR3: CASSLNTPSYEQYF. The CDR3 bases are TGTGCCAGCAGTTTAAACACGCCGTCCTACGAGCAGTACTTC.

The V gene is TRBV11-2, the J gene TRBJ2-7; tentatively, D is TRBD1 (6 bases). The CDR3 has 14 amino acids. From germline, CDR1 is SGHAT and CDR2 FQNNGV. V was clipped by 1 base and J by 7 bases, with 14 bases between them. The CDR3 DNA follows: TGTGCCAGCAGCTTAGGGGGGCCCGGCGGGGAGCAGTACTTC. The encoded protein is CASSLGGPGGEQYF.

This chain connects TRBV5-1 to TRBJ1-1; D is ambiguous. Germline V CDR1 and CDR2: SGHRS, YFSETQ. The CDR3 loop spans 13 amino acids. The V end was cut by 0 bases, the J end by 8 bases, with 11 bases between. The CDR3 DNA reads TGCGCCAGCAGCTTGGCCGGCGGGGTGGAAGCTTTCTTT. Amino acid sequence: CASSLAGGVEAFF.

This clone was observed once. The sample carries other DNA sequences with the same CDR3. The chain links TRBV5-1 to TRBJ2-3; TRBD2 aligns across 12 bases. Germline lookup yields CDR1 SGHRS and CDR2 YFSETQ. The trim removed 4 bases at V and 0 bases at J, leaving 3 bases unmatched. This CDR3 has 16 amino acids. For the CDR3, the DNA is TGCGCCAGCAGCAGCGGACTAGCGGGAAGCACAGATACGCAGTATTTT. Translated: CASSSGLAGSTDTQYF. The variable domain in full, completed from reference TRBV5-1 and TRBJ2-3, reads KAGVTQTPRYLIKTRGQQVTLSCSPISGHRSVSWYQQTPGQGLQFLFEYFSETQRNKGNFPGRFSGRQFSNSRSEMNVSTLELGDSALYLCASSSGLAGSTDTQYFGPGTRLTVL.

In DNA, the CDR3 is TGTGCCAGCAGGCAGACAGGGACTGGAAACACCATATATTTT. Its translation is CASRQTGTGNTIYF. The J gene is TRBJ1-3, the V gene TRBV6-5; TRBD1 agrees at 7 bases. Per the germline V gene, CDR1 is MNHEY and CDR2 is SVGAGI. V trimming: 6 bases; J trimming: 2 bases; junction bases outside the gene matches: 4. The CDR3 extends over 14 amino acids.

This sequence joins TRBV5-1 and TRBJ1-4; 7 positions agree with TRBD1. The CDR3 is 15 amino acids. Germline lookup yields CDR1 SGHRS and CDR2 YFSETQ. Trimming removed 4 bases from V and 4 bases from J; junction bases left unmatched: 7. As DNA, the CDR3 is TGCGCCAGCAGCGCATCCGGGACAGTTAATGAAAAACTGTTTTTT. Protein product: CASSASGTVNEKLFF.

This clone was found once. This rearrangement joins TRBV28 to TRBJ1-2; a possible D gene is TRBD1 (6 bases). There are 15 residues in the CDR3. Trimming removed 4 bases at V and 8 bases at J, with 20 bases between. Germline CDR1 and CDR2: MDHEN and SYDVKM. The CDR3 region has the DNA TGTGCCAGCAGTTCACGGTTCAGGGGCCTTCTCGGCTACACCTTC. Amino acid sequence: CASSSRFRGLLGYTF.

This clone was seen once. The J gene is TRBJ2-3, the V gene TRBV7-9; 7 bases match TRBD2. V dropped 4 bases and J dropped 0; count of bases not matched to a gene: 10. This CDR3 is 17 amino acids long. CDR1 and CDR2 (germline): SEHNR, FQNEAQ (reference sequence). CDR3 nucleotides: TGTGCCAGCAGCTCCTCTGGGGGGAGGGGAAGCACAGATACGCAGTATTTT. Translating it yields CASSSSGGRGSTDTQYF.

The rearrangement uses TRBV6-5 and TRBJ2-7; tentative D call: TRBD2 (5 bases). Between the trimmed V and J ends, which lost 6 bases and 6 bases, there was a span of 18 bases. Germline-derived CDR1 and CDR2 are MNHEY and SVGAGI. The CDR3 covers 14 residues. CDR3 loop: CASSIGPNRGEQYF. CDR3 coding DNA: TGTGCCAGCAGCATCGGCCCCAACCGGGGCGAGCAGTACTTC.

This clone was seen a handful of times. The gene calls are TRBV20-1 and TRBJ1-6; no clear D gene. V was pared by 3 bases and J by 5 bases, with 8 bases between. The V gene's germline CDR1 is DFQATT and CDR2 SNEGSKA (reference sequence). This CDR3 is built from 13 residues. CDR3 sequence: CSASGQNNSPLHF. CDR3 DNA: TGCAGTGCTAGTGGTCAGAATAATTCACCCCTCCACTTT.